This T cell receptor beta chain is drawn from a study of cytomegalovirus exposure and HLA in healthy donors. CDR3 length: 17 residues. Deletions cut 1 base from V and 0 bases from J, with 12 bases between. Germline V gene lookup returns CDR1 MGHDK and CDR2 SYGVNS. Use of 60 Vbeta and 13 Jbeta primers characterized the PCR. The assay was immunoSEQ multiplex PCR, and TCRdb's table has in-frame clones only and misses some. The repertoire includes more than 85,000 clones, more than 75% of them detected once, and approximately 2% sits in the top ten. With regard to this clone: Its target is unknown.

General observations from the study: The authors assumed roughly uniform sequencing depth across donors for presence/absence analyses. Some V segments, including TRBV6-2 and TRBV6-3, were excluded as indistinguishable.

V usage is TRBV25-1 and J usage is TRBJ1-4, with D unresolved. This clonotype originated in a man in his forties in good health and CMV-seronegative. Source material: PBMCs. The DNA for the CDR3 is TGTGCCAGCAGTGAATCCTCGGTCGGGGCAACTAATGAAAAACTGTTTTTT. This sequence encodes CASSESSVGATNEKLFF.